The 20 T cell receptor beta chains below all came from one sample that was sequenced in a study of regulatory T cells in long-lasting Graves disease. The TCR beta library used iRepertoire HTBI primers with Arm-PCR amplification of CDR3. TCRdb independently ran MiXCR on the multiplex PCR reads; one entry per CDR3 protein. The sample gives under 450,000 distinct CDR3 sequences, 15% to 20% of which show up once; about 19% is in the top ten. Time point in this sample: newly diagnosed GD, antithyroid drugs for less than 3 months. Researchers made the TCR library from RNA that was extracted from PBMCs. These same data were also listed under a study on T cells in Graves' hyperthyroidism and ophthalmopathy.

The sequences come from peripheral blood mononuclear cells (PBMCs), collected at new diagnosis, from a patient treated with antithyroid drugs. These receptors originate from a woman under 30 with Graves disease.

This clonotype was found many times. The chain employs TRBV3-1 and TRBJ1-6; D is unresolved. CDR1 LGHDT and CDR2 YNNKEL come from the germline V gene (reference sequence). The CDR3 spans 16 residues. V was trimmed by 0 bases and J by 11 bases, leaving 17 bases between them. The CDR3 sequence is CASSQDQLGFFAPLHF. The CDR3 nucleotides read TGTGCCAGCAGCCAAGATCAGTTAGGATTTTTTGCACCCCTCCACTTT.

This clonotype was detected many times. The chain carries TRBV6-1 and TRBJ2-1, with 10 bases lining up with TRBD2. Per germline, CDR1 MNHNS and CDR2 SASEGT. The trim removed 8 bases at V and 6 bases at J, leaving 1 base unmatched. This CDR3 spans 12 amino acids. This CDR3 reads CASRTSGNEQFF. In nucleotides, the CDR3 is TGTGCCAGCCGGACTAGCGGCAATGAGCAGTTCTTC.

The V call is TRBV7-9, the J call TRBJ2-1; D not resolved. The V end was cut by 5 bases, the J end by 12 bases, with 14 bases between. The CDR3 spans 12 residues. CDR1 and CDR2 from the germline V gene are SEHNR and FQNEAQ (reference sequence). The CDR3 DNA reads as TGTGCCAGCAGCCTCGGACGGACGGCGCAGTTCTTC. Translating it yields CASSLGRTAQFF.

This clonotype was picked up many times. This chain connects TRBV28 to TRBJ2-3; unclear D gene. Germline V gene sequence: CDR1 MDHEN, CDR2 SYDVKM. Trimming removed 6 bases at V and 1 base at J, with 14 bases between. The length of the CDR3 is 15 residues. The CDR3 nucleotides read TGTGCCAGCAGCCCTCCTATCACCGGCACAGATACGCAGTATTTT. It translates to CASSPPITGTDTQYF.

A few counts support this clonotype. This rearrangement joins TRBV6-1 to TRBJ1-1, with D perhaps TRBD1 (5 bases). Trimming removed 7 bases at V and 1 base at J, with 13 bases between. The CDR3 extends over 14 amino acids. Germline V gives CDR1 MNHNS, CDR2 SASEGT. This CDR3 reads CASTPGRRNTEAFF. In DNA, the CDR3 is TGTGCCAGCACCCCGGGGCGTCGGAACACTGAAGCTTTCTTT.

This clonotype was picked up a small number of times. At one boundary the junction diverges from the germline segment, which might be a read error. The chain links TRBV4-2 to TRBJ1-2; 7 bases fit TRBD1. The CDR3 has 15 amino acids. CDR1 LGHNA and CDR2 YNFKEQ come from the germline V gene. Here the CDR3 DNA reads TGCGCCAGCAGCCAAGACAACCGGGACAGCTATGGCTACACCTTC. Translated, it gives CASSQDNRDSYGYTF.

The table lists this clonotype with a few counts. A much more abundant neighbour one base away suggests this may be a read error. The chain uses TRBV28 and TRBJ2-5; 9 nucleotides match TRBD1. Germline CDR1 is MDHEN and CDR2 is SYDVKM. This CDR3 comprises 15 residues. The CDR3 DNA reads TGTGCCAGCAGTCAACCGGGACAGGGACAAGAGACCCGGTACTTC. This codes for CASSQPGQGQETRYF.

The table lists this clonotype with many counts. The rearrangement uses TRBV28 and TRBJ2-7, with D unclear. V lost 3 bases, J lost 0 bases, and 6 bases lay in between. The germline gives CDR1 MDHEN, CDR2 SYDVKM. The CDR3 runs to 13 residues. CDR3 coding DNA: TGTGCCAGCAGTTTCCTTCCCTCCTACGAGCAGTACTTC. Its protein is CASSFLPSYEQYF. Looking up the rest from reference TRBV28 and TRBJ2-7 gives the full variable domain: DVKVTQSSRYLVKRTGEKVFLECVQDMDHENMFWYRQDPGLGLRLIYFSYDVKMKEKGDIPEGYSVSREKKERFSLILESASTNQTSMYLCASSFLPSYEQYFGPGTRLTVT.

This clonotype was recorded at least ten times. The chain recombines TRBV2 with TRBJ2-7; weak D call: TRBD1 (6 bases). Trimming stripped 7 bases from V and 4 bases from J, with 8 bases between. This CDR3 contains 11 residues. Germline V CDR1 and CDR2: SNHLY, FYNNEI. CDR3 bases: TGTGCCAGCATGAGGGGGTACGAGCAGTACTTC. It codes for CASMRGYEQYF.

This clonotype has at least ten counts. V usage is TRBV6-1 and J usage is TRBJ2-7; 7 bases line up with TRBD2. Germline V gene sequence: CDR1 MNHNS, CDR2 SASEGT. This CDR3 is built from 16 residues. Unmatched junction bases numbered 10, after V lost 5 bases and J lost 0 bases. The CDR3 protein is CASSRDSGFSSYEQYF. The CDR3 bases are TGTGCCAGCAGTCGGGATAGCGGGTTTAGCTCCTACGAGCAGTACTTC.

This clonotype was counted a few times. V is TRBV20-1 and J is TRBJ2-5; 11 nucleotides agree with TRBD2. CDR1 is DFQATT and CDR2 is SNEGSKA in the germline V gene (reference sequence). The CDR3 has 14 residues. V trimming: 7 bases; J trimming: 0 bases; junction bases outside the gene matches: 4. The CDR3 is CSVLAGGDQETQYF. In nucleotides, the CDR3 is TGCAGTGTTTTAGCGGGGGGGGACCAAGAGACCCAGTACTTC.

The V gene is TRBV6-1, the J gene TRBJ2-1; D possibly uses TRBD1 or TRBD2 (5 bases each). The CDR3 covers 15 residues. From germline, CDR1 is MNHNS and CDR2 SASEGT. V was pared by 2 bases and J by 5 bases, with 13 bases between. The CDR3 spells CASSEYEGPHNEQFF. For the CDR3, the DNA is TGTGCCAGCAGTGAATATGAGGGGCCCCACAATGAGCAGTTCTTC.

This clonotype was seen at least ten times. This chain joins TRBV20-1 and TRBJ1-1; D gene unclear. Germline V lookup: CDR1 DFQATT, CDR2 SNEGSKA (reference sequence). Trimming cost V 0 bases and J 7 bases, with 9 bases left between them. CDR3 length: 12 residues. CDR3 region: CSARDGRIEAFF. The CDR3 region has the DNA TGCAGTGCTAGAGATGGGAGGATTGAAGCTTTCTTT.

This clonotype was seen more than once but under ten times. The chain recombines TRBV5-1 with TRBJ1-3; 8 bases fit TRBD1. After removal of 0 bases from V and 0 bases from J, the junction contained 8 bases not matched to a gene. CDR3 length: 18 amino acids. Germline assignment: CDR1 SGHRS and CDR2 YFSETQ. The chain's CDR3 is CASSLARQGTFSGNTIYF. In DNA form, the CDR3 reads TGCGCCAGCAGCTTGGCTCGACAGGGGACTTTCTCTGGAAACACCATATATTTT.

Remarks on this clonotype: This likely came from a read error, as a far larger clone is one base away. The chain joins TRBV11-2 to TRBJ2-5, with unresolved D. CDR1 SGHAT and CDR2 FQNNGV come from the germline V gene. This CDR3 has 14 residues. The CDR3 nucleotides are TGTGCCGGCAGCCCTCTACAGCTTTCGGAGACCCAGTACTTC. The encoded protein is CAGSPLQLSETQYF.

This clonotype was seen ten or more times. J is TRBJ2-1 and V is TRBV7-6; 8 bases line up with TRBD1. The J segment lost 3 bases and the V segment lost 0 bases, leaving 1 base of the junction unmatched. The CDR3 spans 15 residues. Germline values: CDR1 SGHVS, CDR2 FNYEAQ. CDR3 region: CASSLARGLYNEQFF. The CDR3 region has the DNA TGTGCCAGCAGCTTAGCCAGGGGGCTCTACAATGAGCAGTTCTTC.

This clonotype has only one observation. V and J are TRBV7-9 and TRBJ2-5; D possibly matches TRBD1 or TRBD2 (6 bases each). Germline loops: CDR1 SEHNR, CDR2 FQNEAQ (reference sequence). The CDR3 length is 14 residues. The ends were cut back, 8 bases at V and 0 bases at J, with 13 bases in the middle. As DNA, the CDR3 is TGTGCCAGCTCTCCGGGGGCTTACCAAGAGACCCAGTACTTC. Its protein is CASSPGAYQETQYF.

J is TRBJ2-5 and V is TRBV10-3; possible D gene TRBD2, 7 bases. This CDR3 comprises 16 residues. Germline loops: CDR1 ENHRY, CDR2 SYGVKD. V was clipped by 3 bases and J by 5 bases, with 19 bases between them. The CDR3 DNA is TGTGCCATCAGTGATGGGGGGGAGGGGGAAGCGGAGACCCAGTACTTC. Translating it yields CAISDGGEGEAETQYF.

This sequence joins TRBV27 and TRBJ1-1; 9 positions match TRBD1. The CDR3 is 15 residues long. The V and J ends lost 5 bases and 5 bases, in that order; junction bases with no gene match: 9. In germline, CDR1 is MNHEY, CDR2 SMNVEV (reference sequence). This chain's CDR3 is CASSEPGQGATEAFF. The DNA of the CDR3 is TGTGCCAGCAGTGAACCGGGACAGGGCGCGACTGAAGCTTTCTTT.

This CDR3 reads CSARTTTGEELPQHF. As DNA, the CDR3 is TGCAGTGCTAGAACGACCACAGGGGAAGAGCTGCCCCAGCATTTT. V and J are TRBV20-1 and TRBJ1-5, with TRBD1 matching 7 bases. Germline CDR1 DFQATT, CDR2 SNEGSKA (reference sequence). The V gene end was trimmed by 2 bases and the J gene end by 9 bases; junction bases not matched to a gene: 13. The CDR3 is made up of 15 amino acids.